This T cell receptor beta chain was captured in a study of OX40 agonist ivuxolimab in advanced cancers. This CDR3 contains 18 residues. Germline loops: CDR1 GTSNPN, CDR2 SVGIG (reference sequence). Trimming removed 0 bases from V and 0 bases from J, with 18 bases in between. Produced via immunoSEQ multiplex PCR; TCRdb's table is partial and in-frame only. The sample carries over 65,000 clones, 86% recorded once. The V gene is TRBV30, the J gene TRBJ1-3; weak D call: TRBD1 (6 bases). The material was CD4+ or CD8+ T cells sorted from blood, obtained in a trial of the OX40 agonist ivuxolimab. This TCR came from an adult with an advanced solid tumor such as melanoma, head and neck, liver or kidney cancer. In nucleotides, the CDR3 is TGTGCCTGGAGTGTACGGGCAGGGGATATTTCCTCTGGAAACACCATATATTTT. It codes for CAWSVRAGDISSGNTIYF.